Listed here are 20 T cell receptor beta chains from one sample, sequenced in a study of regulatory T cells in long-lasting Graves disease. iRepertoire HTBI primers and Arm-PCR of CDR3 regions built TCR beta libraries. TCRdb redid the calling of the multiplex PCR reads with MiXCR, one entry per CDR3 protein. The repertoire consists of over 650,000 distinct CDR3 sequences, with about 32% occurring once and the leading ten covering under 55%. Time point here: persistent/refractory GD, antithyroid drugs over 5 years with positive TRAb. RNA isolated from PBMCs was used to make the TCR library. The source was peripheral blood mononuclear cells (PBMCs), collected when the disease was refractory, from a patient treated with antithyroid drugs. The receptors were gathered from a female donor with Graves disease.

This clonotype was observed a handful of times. In DNA, the CDR3 is TGCAGTGCTAGGATAGCGGGGTATGGCTACACCTTC. This translates into CSARIAGYGYTF. The gene calls are TRBV20-1 and TRBJ1-2; D remains ambiguous. CDR3 length equals 12 residues. The germline V and J ends were trimmed by 3 bases and 5 bases, with 10 bases remaining between them. Germline-derived CDR1 and CDR2 are DFQATT and SNEGSKA (reference sequence).

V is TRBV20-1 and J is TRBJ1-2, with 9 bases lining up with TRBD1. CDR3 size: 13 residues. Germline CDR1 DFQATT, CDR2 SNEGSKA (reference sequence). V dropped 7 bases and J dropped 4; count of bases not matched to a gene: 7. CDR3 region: CSGDPTGGYGYTF. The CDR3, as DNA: TGCAGTGGAGATCCGACAGGGGGCTATGGCTACACCTTC.

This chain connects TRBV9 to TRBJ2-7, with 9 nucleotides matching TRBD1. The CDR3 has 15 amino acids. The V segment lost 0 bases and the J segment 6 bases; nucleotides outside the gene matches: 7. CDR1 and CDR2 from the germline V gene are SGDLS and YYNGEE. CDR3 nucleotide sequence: TGTGCCAGCAGCGTAGCTACCCGGACAGGGGCCGAGCAGTACTTC. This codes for CASSVATRTGAEQYF. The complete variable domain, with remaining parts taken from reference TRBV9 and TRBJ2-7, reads DSGVTQTPKHLITATGQRVTLRCSPRSGDLSVYWYQQSLDQGLQFLIQYYNGEERAKGNILERFSAQQFPDLHSELNLSSLELGDSALYFCASSVATRTGAEQYFGPGTRLTVT.

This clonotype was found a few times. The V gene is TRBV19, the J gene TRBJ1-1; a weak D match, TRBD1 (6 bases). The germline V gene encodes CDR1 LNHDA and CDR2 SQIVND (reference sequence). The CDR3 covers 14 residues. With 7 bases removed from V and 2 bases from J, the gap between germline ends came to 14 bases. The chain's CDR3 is CASKAQGGNTEAFF. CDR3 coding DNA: TGTGCCAGTAAGGCACAGGGAGGCAACACTGAAGCTTTCTTT. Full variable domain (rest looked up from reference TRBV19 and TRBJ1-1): DGGITQSPKYLFRKEGQNVTLSCEQNLNHDAMYWYRQDPGQGLRLIYYSQIVNDFQKGDIAEGYSVSREKKESFPLTVTSAQKNPTAFYLCASKAQGGNTEAFFGQGTRLTVV.

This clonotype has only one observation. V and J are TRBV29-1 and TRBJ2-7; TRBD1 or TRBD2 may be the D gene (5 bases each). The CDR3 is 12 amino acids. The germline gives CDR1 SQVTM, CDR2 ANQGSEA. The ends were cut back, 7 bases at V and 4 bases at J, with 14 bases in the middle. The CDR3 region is CSGGEGRYEQYF. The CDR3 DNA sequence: TGCAGCGGGGGCGAGGGAAGGTACGAGCAGTACTTC.

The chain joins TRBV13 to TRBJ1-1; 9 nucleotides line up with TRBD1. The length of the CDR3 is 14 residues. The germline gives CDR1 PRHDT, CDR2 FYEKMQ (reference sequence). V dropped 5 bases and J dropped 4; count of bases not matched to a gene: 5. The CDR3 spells CASSTGTGFTEAFF. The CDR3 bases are TGTGCCAGCAGCACAGGGACAGGGTTCACTGAAGCTTTCTTT.

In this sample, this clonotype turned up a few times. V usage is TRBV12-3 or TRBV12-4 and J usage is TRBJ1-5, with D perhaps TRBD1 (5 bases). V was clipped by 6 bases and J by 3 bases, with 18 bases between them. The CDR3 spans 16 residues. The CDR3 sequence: CASSPEGRGDNQPQHF. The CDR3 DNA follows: TGTGCCAGCAGCCCCGAGGGACGAGGGGACAATCAGCCCCAGCATTTT.

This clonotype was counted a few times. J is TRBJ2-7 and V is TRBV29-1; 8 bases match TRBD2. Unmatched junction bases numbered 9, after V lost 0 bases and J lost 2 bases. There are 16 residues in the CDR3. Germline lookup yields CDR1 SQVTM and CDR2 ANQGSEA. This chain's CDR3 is CSVEDPSTSEPYEQYF. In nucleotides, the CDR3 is TGCAGCGTTGAAGACCCCTCGACTAGCGAACCCTACGAGCAGTACTTC.

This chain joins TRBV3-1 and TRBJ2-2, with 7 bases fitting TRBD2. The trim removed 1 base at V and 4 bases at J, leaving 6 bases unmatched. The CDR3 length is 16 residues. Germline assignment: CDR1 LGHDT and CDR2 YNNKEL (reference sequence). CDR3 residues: CASSQGLAGITGELFF. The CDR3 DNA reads TGTGCCAGCAGCCAAGGACTAGCCGGGATCACCGGGGAGCTGTTTTTT.

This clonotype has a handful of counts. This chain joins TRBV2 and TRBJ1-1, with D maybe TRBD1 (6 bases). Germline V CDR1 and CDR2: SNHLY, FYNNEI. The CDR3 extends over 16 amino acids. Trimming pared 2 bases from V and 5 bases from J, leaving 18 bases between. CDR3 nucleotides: TGTGCCAGCAGTGAAAACTTTAGGGGGGGAGGGACTGAAGCTTTCTTT. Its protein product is CASSENFRGGGTEAFF.

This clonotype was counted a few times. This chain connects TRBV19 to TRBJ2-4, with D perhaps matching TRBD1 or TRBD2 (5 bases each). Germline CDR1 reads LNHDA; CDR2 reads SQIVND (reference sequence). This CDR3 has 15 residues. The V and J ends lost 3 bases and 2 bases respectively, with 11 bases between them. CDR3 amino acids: CASSMYSGPKNIQYF. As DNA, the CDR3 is TGTGCCAGTAGTATGTACTCGGGACCCAAAAACATTCAGTACTTC.

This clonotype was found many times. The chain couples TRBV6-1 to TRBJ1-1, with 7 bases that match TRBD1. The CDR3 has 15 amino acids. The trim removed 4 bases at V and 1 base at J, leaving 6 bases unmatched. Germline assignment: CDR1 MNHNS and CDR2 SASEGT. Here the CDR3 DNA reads TGTGCCAGCAGTGCAAGGACAGGATCGAACACTGAAGCTTTCTTT. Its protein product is CASSARTGSNTEAFF.

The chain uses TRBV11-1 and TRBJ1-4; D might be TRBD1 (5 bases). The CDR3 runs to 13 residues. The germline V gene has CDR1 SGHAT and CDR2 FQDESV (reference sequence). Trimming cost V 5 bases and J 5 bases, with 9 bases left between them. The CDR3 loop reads CASSVGANEKLFF. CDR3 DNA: TGTGCCAGCAGCGTCGGGGCAAATGAAAAACTGTTTTTT.

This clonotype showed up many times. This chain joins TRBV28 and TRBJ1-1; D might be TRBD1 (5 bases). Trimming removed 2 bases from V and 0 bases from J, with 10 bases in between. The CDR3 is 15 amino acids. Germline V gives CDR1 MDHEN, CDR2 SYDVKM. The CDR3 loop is CASSLRGRMNTEAFF. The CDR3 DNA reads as TGTGCCAGCAGTTTAAGGGGACGTATGAACACTGAAGCTTTCTTT.

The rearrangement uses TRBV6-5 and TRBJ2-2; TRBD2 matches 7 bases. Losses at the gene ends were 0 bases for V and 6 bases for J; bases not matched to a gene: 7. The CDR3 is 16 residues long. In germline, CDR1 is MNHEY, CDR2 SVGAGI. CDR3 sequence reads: CASSYSSSGSAGELFF. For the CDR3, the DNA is TGTGCCAGCAGTTACTCGTCTAGCGGCAGCGCCGGGGAGCTGTTTTTT.

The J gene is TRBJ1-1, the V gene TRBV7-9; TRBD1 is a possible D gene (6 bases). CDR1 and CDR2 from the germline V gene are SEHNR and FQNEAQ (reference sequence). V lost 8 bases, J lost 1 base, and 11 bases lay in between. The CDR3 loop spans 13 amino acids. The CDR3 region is CASEQGSNTEAFF. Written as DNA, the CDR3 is TGTGCCAGCGAACAGGGTTCGAACACTGAAGCTTTCTTT.

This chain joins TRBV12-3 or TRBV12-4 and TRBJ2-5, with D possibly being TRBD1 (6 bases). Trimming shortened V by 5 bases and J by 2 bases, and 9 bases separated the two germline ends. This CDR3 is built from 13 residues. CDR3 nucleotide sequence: TGTGCCAGCAGTACAGGGAATCAAGAGACCCAGTACTTC. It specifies CASSTGNQETQYF.

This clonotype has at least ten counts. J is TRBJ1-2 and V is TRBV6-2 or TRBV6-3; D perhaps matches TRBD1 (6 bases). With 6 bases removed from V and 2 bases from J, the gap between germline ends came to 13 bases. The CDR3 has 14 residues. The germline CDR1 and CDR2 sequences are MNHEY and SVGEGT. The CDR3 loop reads CASRNRAANYGYTF. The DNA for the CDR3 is TGTGCCAGCAGAAACAGGGCAGCGAACTATGGCTACACCTTC.

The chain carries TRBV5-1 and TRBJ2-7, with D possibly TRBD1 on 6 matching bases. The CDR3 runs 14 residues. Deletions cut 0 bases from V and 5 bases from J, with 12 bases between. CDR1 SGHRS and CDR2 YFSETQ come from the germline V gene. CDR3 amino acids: CASSLAQGFHEQYF. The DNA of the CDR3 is TGCGCCAGCAGCTTGGCACAGGGCTTCCACGAGCAGTACTTC.

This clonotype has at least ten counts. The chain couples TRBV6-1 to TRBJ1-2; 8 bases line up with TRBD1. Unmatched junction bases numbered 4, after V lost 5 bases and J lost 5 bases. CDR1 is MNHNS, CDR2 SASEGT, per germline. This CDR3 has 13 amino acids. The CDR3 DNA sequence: TGTGCCAGCAGTAGGCAGGGGGCGTATGGCTACACCTTC. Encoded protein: CASSRQGAYGYTF.